Listed below are T cell receptor beta chains from one sample, sequenced in a study of cytotoxic CD8 clonotypes in ibrutinib-treated CLL. Data came from immunoSEQ multiplex PCR; TCRdb stores just in-frame clones and leaves some out. The sample lists about 45,000 clones, 65% occurring once. Sequencing used PBMCs, obtained after 24 months of ibrutinib treatment. The receptors derive from a human donor with chronic lymphocytic leukemia. The CDR3 runs from the conserved cysteine through the conserved F or W. The D gene is left open where the match is weak. Only part of the rows carry a size: once, few, many, or a class if the clone is expanded.

V gene	J gene	clone size	D gene	CDR3 protein	CDR3 DNA
TRBV28	TRBJ1-3	few	.	CASNDPGQGNTIYF	TGTGCCAGCAATGACCCGGGGCAGGGAAACACCATATATTTT
TRBV10-2	TRBJ2-7	.	.	CASSAGVSSYEQYF	TGCGCCAGCAGTGCGGGGGTGAGCTCCTACGAGCAGTACTTC
TRBV7-8	TRBJ1-4	.	.	CASRSLGGKLFF	TGTGCCTCCCGGTCCCTTGGTGGAAAACTGTTTTTT
TRBV7-3	TRBJ1-1	.	.	CASSLRRNTEAFF	TGTGCCAGCAGCTTGAGGCGGAACACTGAAGCTTTCTTT
TRBV2	TRBJ2-5	.	.	CASAGQETQYF	TGTGCCAGCGCCGGCCAAGAGACCCAGTACTTC
TRBV10-3	TRBJ2-3	.	.	CAISVTARDTDTQYF	TGTGCCATCAGTGTGACAGCGCGGGATACAGATACGCAGTATTTT
TRBV11-2	TRBJ2-7	.	TRBD1	CASSLQTGPYEQYF	TGTGCCAGCAGCTTACAGACAGGGCCGTACGAGCAGTACTTC
TRBV30	TRBJ1-4	.	.	CAWSGRPIEKLFF	TGTGCCTGGAGTGGTCGACCGATTGAAAAACTGTTTTTT
TRBV9	TRBJ2-3	.	.	CASSVRVSTDTQYF	TGTGCCAGCAGCGTGCGGGTGAGCACAGATACGCAGTATTTT
TRBV4-1	TRBJ1-5	.	.	CASSQAPPGGNQPQHF	TGCGCCAGCAGCCAAGCTCCCCCTGGGGGCAATCAGCCCCAGCATTTT
TRBV10-1	TRBJ2-2	many	TRBD1	CASSDRQGSGELFF	TGCGCCAGCAGTGACCGACAGGGGAGCGGGGAGCTGTTTTTT
TRBV9	TRBJ2-1	.	.	CASSVVPSGYNEQFF	TGTGCCAGCAGCGTAGTCCCCAGCGGTTACAATGAGCAGTTCTTC
TRBV18	TRBJ2-3	.	.	CAHGPLAADTQYF	TGTGCCCACGGGCCCTTAGCAGCAGATACGCAGTATTTT
TRBV7-9	TRBJ2-7	.	.	CASRKAATYEQYF	TGTGCCAGCAGAAAAGCGGCCACCTACGAGCAGTACTTC
TRBV28	TRBJ2-7	.	.	CASSRRNSYEQYF	TGTGCCAGCAGTCGGAGGAACTCCTACGAGCAGTACTTC
TRBV28	TRBJ1-2	.	TRBD1	CASRTGTGDGYTF	TGTGCCAGCAGAACCGGGACAGGGGATGGCTACACCTTC
TRBV19	TRBJ2-3	.	TRBD2	CASTPPGGGDTQYF	TGTGCCAGTACCCCCCCGGGGGGGGGTGATACGCAGTATTTT
TRBV4-1	TRBJ2-7	few	TRBD2	CASSQKTSGSHEQYF	TGCGCCAGCAGCCAAAAGACTAGCGGGAGCCACGAGCAGTACTTC
TRBV2	TRBJ2-7	.	.	CASRIIGNTYEQYF	TGTGCCAGCAGGATCATCGGGAATACCTACGAGCAGTACTTC
TRBV20-1	TRBJ1-2	few	.	CSAGRRYTF	TGCAGTGCTGGAAGACGCTACACCTTC
TRBV2	TRBJ2-2	.	.	CASGGDTGELFF	TGTGCCAGCGGCGGGGACACCGGGGAGCTGTTTTTT
TRBV29-1	TRBJ2-3	.	TRBD2	CSVAGSSGTVTDTQYF	TGCAGCGTTGCAGGGTCTAGCGGGACGGTCACAGATACGCAGTATTTT
TRBV6-6	TRBJ1-4	.	.	CASLTRPMEKLFF	TGTGCCAGCTTGACTCGACCGATGGAAAAACTGTTTTTT
TRBV5-4	TRBJ2-5	.	.	CASSLRAQETQYF	TGTGCCAGCAGCTTGAGGGCCCAAGAGACCCAGTACTTC
TRBV9	TRBJ2-2	.	TRBD1	CASSTRQGPGELFF	TGTGCCAGCAGCACCAGACAGGGCCCCGGGGAGCTGTTTTTT
TRBV7-2	TRBJ2-3	.	.	CASSLTSRGGGDTQYF	TGTGCCAGCAGCCTCACCTCTAGGGGTGGGGGAGATACGCAGTATTTT
TRBV5-4	TRBJ2-7	.	.	CASSPVGVEEQYF	TGTGCCAGCAGCCCGGTGGGGGTGGAAGAGCAGTACTTC
TRBV29-1	TRBJ2-3	.	.	CSVAATDTQYF	TGCAGCGTTGCAGCAACAGATACGCAGTATTTT
TRBV5-1	TRBJ1-1	.	.	CASSSAGKLGAEAFF	TGCGCCAGCAGCTCCGCGGGGAAGTTGGGCGCTGAAGCTTTCTTT
TRBV6-1	TRBJ1-1	.	.	CASREMGKSEAFF	TGTGCCAGCAGGGAGATGGGCAAGTCTGAAGCTTTCTTT
TRBV6-5	TRBJ1-2	.	.	CASKAVQLANYGYTF	TGTGCCAGCAAAGCAGTACAGTTAGCTAACTATGGCTACACCTTC
TRBV5-6	TRBJ2-3	.	.	CASSFLTGSTDTQYF	TGTGCCAGCAGCTTCTTAACAGGAAGCACAGATACGCAGTATTTT
TRBV2	TRBJ2-7	.	.	CASRRRDAGVEQYF	TGTGCCAGCAGACGCCGGGACGCCGGCGTCGAGCAGTACTTC
TRBV5-1	TRBJ2-7	.	.	CASSLGYATYEQYF	TGCGCCAGCAGCTTGGGGTACGCAACCTACGAGCAGTACTTC
TRBV5-1	TRBJ1-2	once	TRBD1	CASSHGPGQEEGYTF	TGCGCCAGCAGCCACGGCCCCGGACAGGAGGAGGGCTACACCTTC
TRBV28	TRBJ2-7	few	.	CASTTEGYEQYF	TGTGCCAGCACGACAGAGGGTTACGAGCAGTACTTC
TRBV2	TRBJ1-6	.	.	CASNSGLLEYSPLHF	TGTGCCAGCAACTCGGGACTCCTCGAGTATTCACCCCTCCACTTT
TRBV2	TRBJ2-2	.	.	CASREGYSGELFF	TGTGCCAGCAGAGAGGGGTATAGCGGGGAGCTGTTTTTT
TRBV19	TRBJ1-4	.	TRBD1	CASSPRQGPTNEKLFF	TGTGCCAGTAGTCCAAGACAGGGGCCAACTAATGAAAAACTGTTTTTT